This T cell receptor beta chain appears in the sequencing data of a study of T cell changes during pregnancy in multiple sclerosis. This CDR3 has 16 residues. CDR1 and CDR2 (germline): LNHDA, SQIVND (reference sequence). V lost 8 bases and J lost 4; bases outside the gene matches: 7. This table comes from immunoSEQ multiplex PCR, and its TCRdb copy is limited to in-frame clones, with some not included. This table has roughly 100,000 clones, more than 80% appearing once. The chain carries TRBV19 and TRBJ2-1; the match to TRBD2 covers 14 bases. This sequence originates from a female donor with multiple sclerosis, enrolled in a pregnancy study. Sequenced here: peripheral blood, sampled before pregnancy. The CDR3 bases are TGTGCCAGTCGAAGGACTAGCGGGGGGAAGTACAATGAGCAGTTCTTC. Amino acid sequence: CASRRTSGGKYNEQFF.